This TCR beta chain was identified in a study of T cell changes during pregnancy in multiple sclerosis (dated by TCRdb to between 2018 and 2020). Regarding the study in general: The study examined how the T cell repertoire changed over the course of pregnancy in women with multiple sclerosis.

Libraries came from the immunoSEQ multiplex PCR assay. TCRdb's version of the immuneACCESS table is confined to in-frame rearrangements and falls short of the full clone set. An unresolved V gene accounts for under half of the shortfall where checked; the remainder is of unknown origin. Recorded for this sample are 40,000 to 60,000 clones; about 92% of them occurred a single time. The top ten hold around 0.4% of the sample. On this clone itself: The clone's antigen remains unknown. No much larger clone is present one base from it, and per-base qualities are unavailable.

The junction carries 17 bases between V and J, which are trimmed by 3 bases and 0 bases respectively. From a lookup of the germline V gene, CDR1 and CDR2 are KGHSH and LQKENI. The CDR3 goes from the cysteine to the phenylalanine over 17 residues. This entry keeps only the CDR3 DNA: 51 bases, framed from base 1. The V gene is TRBV18 and the J gene is TRBJ1-1, and possibly TRBD1, on 5 matching bases. The sample here was CD4+ T cells from peripheral blood mononuclear cells, taken before pregnancy. The sequence came from a female donor with multiple sclerosis, enrolled in a pregnancy study. The sequence in DNA is TGTGCCAGCTCACCTTTAGGGGCAGGTCGGGTGAACACTGAAGCTTTCTTT. This codes for CASSPLGAGRVNTEAFF.